The clone carrying this T cell receptor (beta chain) was seen a few times. The antigen is undetermined. This sample stems from a study of blood T cells in healthy people across ages. General study results and limits: Naive T cell percentage strongly correlated with TCR beta diversity. Across the age range, TCR beta diversity per million T cells fell in a roughly linear way.

A sample-barcoded 5' primer and a J-beta primer mix were used in a second PCR of about 6 to 12 cycles. One entry per CDR3 protein, called by TCRdb with MiXCR from the 5' RACE reads. The sample carries roughly 800,000 distinct CDR3 sequences, roughly 50% recorded once. CDR3 length: 13 amino acids. CDR1 and CDR2 (germline): SQVTM, ANQGSEA. Material: blood. The sequence was collected from a man older than 75 in good health. V gene TRBV29-1 combines with J gene TRBJ2-4, with D perhaps TRBD1 (6 bases). The end of the DNA fits TRBJ2-7 better, so the J call may be wrong. CDR3: CSVIRDTSYEQYF. The CDR3 nucleotides read TGCAGCGTCATCCGGGACACCTCCTACGAGCAGTACTTC.